This T cell receptor beta chain appears in the sequencing data of a study of T cells in Graves' hyperthyroidism and ophthalmopathy. This clonotype was detected ten times or more. TCR beta CDR3 region amplification was performed from RNA transcripts. Primed by the HTBI set, a first-round RT-PCR was run on the TCR CDR3. One entry per CDR3 protein results from TCRdb running MiXCR on the multiplex PCR reads. The sample includes approximately 410,000 distinct CDR3 sequences, roughly 15% of them seen just once. Per the germline V gene, CDR1 is MNHEY and CDR2 is SVGAGI. The ends were cut back, 0 bases at V and 1 base at J, with 7 bases in the middle. The CDR3 is 14 residues long.

The source of this sequence is a man younger than 30 with Graves' ophthalmopathy. The chain employs TRBV6-5 and TRBJ2-7; D ambiguous. Material for sequencing was blood. CDR3 region: CASSYSPLSYEQYF. DNA for the CDR3: TGTGCCAGCAGTTACTCCCCTTTGTCCTACGAGCAGTACTTC.